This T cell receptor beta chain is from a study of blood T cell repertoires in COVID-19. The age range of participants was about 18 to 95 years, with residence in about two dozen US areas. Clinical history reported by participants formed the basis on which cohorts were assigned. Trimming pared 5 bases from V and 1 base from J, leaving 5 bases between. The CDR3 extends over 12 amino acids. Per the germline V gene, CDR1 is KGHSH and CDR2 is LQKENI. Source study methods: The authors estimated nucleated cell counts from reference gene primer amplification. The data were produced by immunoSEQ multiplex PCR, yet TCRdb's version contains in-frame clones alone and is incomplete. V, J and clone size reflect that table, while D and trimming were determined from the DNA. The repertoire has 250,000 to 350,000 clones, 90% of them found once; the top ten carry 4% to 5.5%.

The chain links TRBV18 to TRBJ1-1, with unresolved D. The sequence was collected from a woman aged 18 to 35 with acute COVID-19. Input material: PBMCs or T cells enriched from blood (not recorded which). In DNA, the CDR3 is TGTGCCAGCTCAAGAGGGAACACTGAAGCTTTCTTT. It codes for CASSRGNTEAFF.